The source of this TCR beta chain is a study of beta chain features in type 1 diabetes. About the study: The patients were much like the healthy donors in age, gender and cell yields.

Regarding the study as a whole: Patients and controls would share equally any PCR tilt toward shorter templates. Shortening of TCRB CDR3s, moderate but significant, appeared in all four CD4+ subsets of Type 1 diabetes patients. Among type 1 diabetes patients, VDJ junctions had fewer insertions and more deletions.

A single heparinised draw of 95 to 150 mL on average was taken per donor. For this clone: Its antigen is as yet unknown.

Sequencing targeted expressed TCRB transcripts, as all isolated RNA had been reverse transcribed. Libraries were prepared by immunoSEQ multiplex PCR; TCRdb keeps only in-frame clonotypes and omits some of them. The sample has over 650,000 clones; about 14% are singletons. J lost 4 bases, V lost 0 bases, and 11 bases had no gene match. The CDR3 length is 19 residues. Germline V gene sequence: CDR1 LGHNA, CDR2 YSLEER. This sequence was found in a young man with type 1 diabetes. The rearrangement joins TRBV4-3 to TRBJ2-3; 12 nucleotides match TRBD2. What was sequenced was naive CD4+ T cells from blood. CDR3 amino acids: CASSQDFLAGGVAADTQYF. CDR3 coding DNA: TGCGCCAGCAGCCAAGATTTCCTAGCGGGGGGGGTGGCTGCAGATACGCAGTATTTT.